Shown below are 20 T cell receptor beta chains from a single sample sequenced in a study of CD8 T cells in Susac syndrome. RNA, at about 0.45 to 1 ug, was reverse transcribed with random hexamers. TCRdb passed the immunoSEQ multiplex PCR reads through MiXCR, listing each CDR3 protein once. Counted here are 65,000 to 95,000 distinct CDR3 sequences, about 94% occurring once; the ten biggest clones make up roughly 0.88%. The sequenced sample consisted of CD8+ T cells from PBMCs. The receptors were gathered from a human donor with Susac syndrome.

CDR3 sequence reads: CAWTTSSGRIQETQYF. For the CDR3, the DNA is TGTGCCTGGACCACTTCTAGCGGGAGGATTCAAGAGACCCAGTACTTC. The chain links TRBV30 to TRBJ2-5, with 11 bases matching TRBD2. J gave up 2 bases and V 4 bases, and 9 bases lay outside the gene matches. CDR3 length equals 16 residues. From germline, CDR1 is GTSNPN and CDR2 SVGIG (reference sequence).

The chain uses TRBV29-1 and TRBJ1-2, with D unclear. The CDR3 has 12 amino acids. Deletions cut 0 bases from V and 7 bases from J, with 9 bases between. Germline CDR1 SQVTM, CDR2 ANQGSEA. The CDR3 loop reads CSVEDLTPGYTF. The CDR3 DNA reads TGCAGCGTTGAAGACCTGACTCCTGGCTACACCTTC.

CDR3 amino acids: CASRSGSGGYNEQFF. In DNA form, the CDR3 reads TGCGCCAGCAGATCGGGTAGCGGGGGGTACAATGAGCAGTTCTTC. The chain employs TRBV4-3 and TRBJ2-1; the match to TRBD2 covers 10 bases. The germline V gene encodes CDR1 LGHNA and CDR2 YSLEER. The CDR3 loop spans 15 amino acids. V lost 6 bases to trimming and J lost 4 bases; unmatched junction nucleotides: 6.

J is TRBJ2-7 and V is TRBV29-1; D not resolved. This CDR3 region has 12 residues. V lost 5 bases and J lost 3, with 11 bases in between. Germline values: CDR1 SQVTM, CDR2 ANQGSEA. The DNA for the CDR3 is TGCAGCGTTAGGGCGTCCGGCTACGAGCAGTACTTC. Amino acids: CSVRASGYEQYF.

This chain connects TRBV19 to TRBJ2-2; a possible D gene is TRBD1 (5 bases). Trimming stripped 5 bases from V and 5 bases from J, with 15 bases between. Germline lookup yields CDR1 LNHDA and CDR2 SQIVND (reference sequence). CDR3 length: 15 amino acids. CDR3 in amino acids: CASSQGANPTGELFF. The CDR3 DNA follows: TGTGCCAGTAGTCAAGGGGCGAATCCTACCGGGGAGCTGTTTTTT. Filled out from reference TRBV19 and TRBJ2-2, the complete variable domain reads DGGITQSPKYLFRKEGQNVTLSCEQNLNHDAMYWYRQDPGQGLRLIYYSQIVNDFQKGDIAEGYSVSREKKESFPLTVTSAQKNPTAFYLCASSQGANPTGELFFGEGSRLTVL.

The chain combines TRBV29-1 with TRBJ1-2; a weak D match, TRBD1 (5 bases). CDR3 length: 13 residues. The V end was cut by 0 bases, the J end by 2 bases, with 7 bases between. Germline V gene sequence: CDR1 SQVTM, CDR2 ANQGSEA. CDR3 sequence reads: CSVEEGTNYGYTF. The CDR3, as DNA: TGCAGCGTTGAAGAGGGGACGAACTATGGCTACACCTTC.

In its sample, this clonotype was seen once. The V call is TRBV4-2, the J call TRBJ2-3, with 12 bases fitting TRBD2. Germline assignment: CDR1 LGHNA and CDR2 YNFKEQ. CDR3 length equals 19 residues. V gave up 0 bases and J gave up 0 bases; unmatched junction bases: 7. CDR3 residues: CASSQDGTSGPPSTDTQYF. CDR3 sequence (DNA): TGTGCCAGCAGCCAAGATGGGACTAGCGGGCCTCCAAGCACAGATACGCAGTATTTT.

CDR3 in DNA: TGCGCCAGCAGCCAAACCCCCTTACTAGCGGCCTTCACCGGGGAGCTGTTTTTT. This sequence encodes CASSQTPLLAAFTGELFF. The V call is TRBV4-3, the J call TRBJ2-2; TRBD2 aligns across 8 bases. Germline V gives CDR1 LGHNA, CDR2 YSLEER. The CDR3 has 18 amino acids. J was trimmed by 4 bases and V by 2 bases; bases with no gene match: 12.

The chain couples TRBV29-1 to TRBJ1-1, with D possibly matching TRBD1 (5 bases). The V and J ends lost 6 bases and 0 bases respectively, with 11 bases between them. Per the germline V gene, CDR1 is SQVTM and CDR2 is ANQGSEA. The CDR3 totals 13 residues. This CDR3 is CSVEGTVNTEAFF. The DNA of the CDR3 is TGCAGCGTCGAGGGGACGGTGAACACTGAAGCTTTCTTT.

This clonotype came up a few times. CDR3 protein: CASSYSAAGELFF. The DNA of the CDR3 is TGTGCCAGCAGTTACTCGGCAGCCGGGGAGCTGTTTTTT. J is TRBJ2-2 and V is TRBV6-2 or TRBV6-3; D not certain. V was trimmed by 0 bases and J by 6 bases, leaving 5 bases between them. There are 13 residues in the CDR3. Germline V gene sequence: CDR1 MNHEY, CDR2 SVGEGT.

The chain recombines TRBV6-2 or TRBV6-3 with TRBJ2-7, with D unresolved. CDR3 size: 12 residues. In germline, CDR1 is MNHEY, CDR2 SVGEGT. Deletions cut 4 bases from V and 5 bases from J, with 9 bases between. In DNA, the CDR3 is TGTGCCAGCAGTTTTGTGTCGGACGAGCAGTACTTC. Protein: CASSFVSDEQYF.

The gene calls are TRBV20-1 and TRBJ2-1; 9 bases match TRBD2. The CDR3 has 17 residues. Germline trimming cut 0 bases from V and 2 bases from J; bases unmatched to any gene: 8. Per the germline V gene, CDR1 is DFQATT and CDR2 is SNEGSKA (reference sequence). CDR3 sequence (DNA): TGCAGTGCTAGAGATGGTGCGGGAGGGGGGCCCTACAATGAGCAGTTCTTC. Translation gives CSARDGAGGGPYNEQFF.

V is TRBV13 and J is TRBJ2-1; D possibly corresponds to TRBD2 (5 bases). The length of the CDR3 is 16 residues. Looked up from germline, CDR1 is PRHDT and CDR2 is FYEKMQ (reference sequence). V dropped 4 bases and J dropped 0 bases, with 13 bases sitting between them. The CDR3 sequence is CASSSQRYNSYNEQFF. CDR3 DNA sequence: TGTGCCAGCAGCTCCCAGCGGTACAACTCCTACAATGAGCAGTTCTTC.

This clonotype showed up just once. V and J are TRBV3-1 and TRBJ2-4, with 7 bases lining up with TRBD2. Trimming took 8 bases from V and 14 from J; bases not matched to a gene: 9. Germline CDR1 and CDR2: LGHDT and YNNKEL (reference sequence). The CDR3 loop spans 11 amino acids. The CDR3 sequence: CASRSGAMKYF. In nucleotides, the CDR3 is TGTGCCAGCCGAAGCGGGGCAATGAAGTACTTC.

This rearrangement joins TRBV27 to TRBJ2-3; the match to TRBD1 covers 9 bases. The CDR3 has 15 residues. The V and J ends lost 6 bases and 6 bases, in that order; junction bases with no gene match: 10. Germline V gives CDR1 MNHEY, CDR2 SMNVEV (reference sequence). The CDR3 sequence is CASSAGTGTWDTQYF. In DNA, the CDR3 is TGTGCCAGCAGCGCCGGGACAGGGACTTGGGATACGCAGTATTTT.

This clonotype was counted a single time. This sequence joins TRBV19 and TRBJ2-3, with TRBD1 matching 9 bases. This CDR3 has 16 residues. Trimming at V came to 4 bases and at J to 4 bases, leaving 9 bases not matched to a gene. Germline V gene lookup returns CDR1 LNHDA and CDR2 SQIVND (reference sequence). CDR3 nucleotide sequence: TGTGCCAGTAGTAGACAACCGGGACAGGGCGCAGATACGCAGTATTTT. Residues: CASSRQPGQGADTQYF.

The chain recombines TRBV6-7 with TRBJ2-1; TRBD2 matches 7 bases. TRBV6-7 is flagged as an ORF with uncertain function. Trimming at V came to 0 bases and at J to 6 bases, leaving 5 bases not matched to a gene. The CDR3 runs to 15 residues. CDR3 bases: TGTGCCAGCAGTTACTCGTGGGGGGGATCCAATGAGCAGTTCTTC. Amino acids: CASSYSWGGSNEQFF.

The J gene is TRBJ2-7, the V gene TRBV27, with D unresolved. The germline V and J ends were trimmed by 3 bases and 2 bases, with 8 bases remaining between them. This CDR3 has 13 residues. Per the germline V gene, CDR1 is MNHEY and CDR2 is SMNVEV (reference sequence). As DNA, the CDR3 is TGTGCCAGCAGTTTCTATGGAACCTACGAGCAGTACTTC. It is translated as CASSFYGTYEQYF.

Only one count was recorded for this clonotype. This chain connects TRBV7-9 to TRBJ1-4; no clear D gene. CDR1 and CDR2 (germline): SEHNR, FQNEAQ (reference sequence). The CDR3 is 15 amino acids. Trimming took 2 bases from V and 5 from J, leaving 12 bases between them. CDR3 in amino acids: CASSLIGALNEKLFF. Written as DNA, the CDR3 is TGTGCCAGCAGCTTAATTGGAGCCCTCAATGAAAAACTGTTTTTT.

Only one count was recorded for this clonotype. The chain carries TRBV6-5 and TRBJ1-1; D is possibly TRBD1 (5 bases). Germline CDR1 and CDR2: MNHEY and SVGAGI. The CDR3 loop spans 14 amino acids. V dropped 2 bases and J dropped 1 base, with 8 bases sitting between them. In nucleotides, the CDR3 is TGTGCCAGCAGTTACGAGGACACGAACACTGAAGCTTTCTTT. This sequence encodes CASSYEDTNTEAFF.